The 29 T cell receptor beta chains listed next were all sequenced from one sample in a study of CD8 T cells in Susac syndrome (dated by TCRdb to about 2019). Libraries were prepared through the immunoSEQ multiplex PCR assay. RNA was extracted with the RNeasy kit and 0.5 to 1 ug was reverse transcribed using random hexamers. The public reads were reanalyzed by TCRdb: fastp trimming at Q25, MiXCR alignment, in-frame beta chains only. Identical CDR3 protein sequences are pooled into one entry, listed with their most common genes and DNA. The sample records about 210,000 distinct CDR3 sequences, approximately 93% of which are singletons. Of the sample, 0.09% to 0.12% falls within the top ten clones. The specimen sequenced was CD4+ T cells from PBMCs. The source is a human donor in good health.

V and J are TRBV28 and TRBJ1-1; 8 nucleotides line up with TRBD1. Losses at the gene ends were 4 bases for V and 1 base for J; bases not matched to a gene: 5. The CDR3 is 15 amino acids. CDR1 MDHEN and CDR2 SYDVKM come from the germline V gene. CDR3 DNA sequence: TGTGCCAGCAGTTCCCCGGGACAGGCGAACACTGAAGCTTTCTTT. Encoded protein: CASSSPGQANTEAFF.

CDR3 amino acids: CSAGQGYNEQFF. For the CDR3, the DNA is TGCAGCGCGGGACAGGGGTACAATGAGCAGTTCTTC. This sequence joins TRBV29-1 and TRBJ2-1, with 10 nucleotides matching TRBD1. CDR1 is SQVTM and CDR2 is ANQGSEA in the germline V gene. This CDR3 is built from 12 residues. Germline trimming cut 7 bases from V and 4 bases from J; bases unmatched to any gene: 1.

The CDR3 sequence: CASSLQGAQQPQHF. The CDR3 region has the DNA TGTGCCAGCAGCCTACAGGGGGCCCAGCAGCCCCAGCATTTT. The V call is TRBV2, the J call TRBJ1-5, with 9 nucleotides matching TRBD1. This CDR3 is built from 14 residues. V shed 6 bases and J 7 bases; nucleotides not matched to a gene: 7. CDR1 and CDR2 from the germline V gene are SNHLY and FYNNEI.

V is TRBV4-2 and J is TRBJ2-6; 7 bases are shared with TRBD1. The V gene end was trimmed by 1 base and the J gene end by 0 bases; junction bases not matched to a gene: 3. The V gene's germline CDR1 is LGHNA and CDR2 YNFKEQ. This CDR3 comprises 17 residues. In DNA, the CDR3 is TGTGCCAGCAGCCAAGGGACAGGAGACTCTGGGGCCAACGTCCTGACTTTC. Its protein is CASSQGTGDSGANVLTF.

The genes are TRBV20-1 and TRBJ1-2; D gene ambiguous. The germline gives CDR1 DFQATT, CDR2 SNEGSKA (reference sequence). This CDR3 region has 12 residues. V lost 6 bases, J lost 4 bases, and 12 bases lay in between. CDR3 sequence: CSAQEDVYGYTF. The CDR3 bases are TGCAGTGCCCAAGAGGACGTCTATGGCTACACCTTC.

This chain links TRBV29-1 with TRBJ1-2; no clear D gene. Germline CDR1 reads SQVTM; CDR2 reads ANQGSEA. The CDR3 runs 13 residues. V gave up 4 bases and J gave up 7 bases, with 16 bases separating them. Here the CDR3 DNA reads TGCAGCGTTGTAGGGAGAACCGGCGTTGGCTACACCTTC. It yields the protein CSVVGRTGVGYTF.

Only one count was recorded for this clonotype. V gene TRBV5-1 combines with J gene TRBJ1-4, with no clear D. The CDR3 runs 16 residues. CDR1 and CDR2 from the germline V gene are SGHRS and YFSETQ. Between the trimmed V and J ends, which lost 4 bases and 5 bases, there was a span of 18 bases. CDR3 loop: CASSALEGSPNEKLFF. The CDR3 region has the DNA TGCGCCAGCAGCGCTTTGGAGGGCAGTCCAAATGAAAAACTGTTTTTT.

CDR3 nucleotide sequence: TGCGCCAGCGGTCGGCAGAATCCCGGATACGAGCAGTACTTC. Its protein product is CASGRQNPGYEQYF. The chain combines TRBV5-1 with TRBJ2-7; D is ambiguous. Germline CDR1 and CDR2: SGHRS and YFSETQ. V lost 7 bases and J lost 4, with 18 bases in between. The CDR3 sequence is 14 residues long.

The V and J genes are TRBV14 and TRBJ1-1; TRBD1 agrees at 7 bases. V shed 0 bases, J shed 1 base, and the junction held 8 bases outside the gene matches. The length of the CDR3 is 17 residues. In germline, CDR1 is SGHDN, CDR2 FVKESK. CDR3 sequence (DNA): TGTGCCAGCAGCCAAGATATTTTGGGACAGCAGAACACTGAAGCTTTCTTT. Residues: CASSQDILGQQNTEAFF.

The CDR3 DNA reads as TGTGCCAGCAGCTTGGGAAAGGCAGAGACCCAGTACTTC. Amino acids: CASSLGKAETQYF. The genes are TRBV7-9 and TRBJ2-5; D remains ambiguous. The CDR3 has 13 amino acids. The germline V gene has CDR1 SEHNR and CDR2 FQNEAQ (reference sequence). Trimming cost V 3 bases and J 4 bases, with 9 bases left between them.

This clonotype appeared a single time. This sequence joins TRBV7-9 and TRBJ1-2; the match to TRBD1 covers 8 bases. This CDR3 contains 14 residues. The trim removed 5 bases at V and 2 bases at J, leaving 4 bases unmatched. Per germline, CDR1 SEHNR and CDR2 FQNEAQ (reference sequence). The CDR3 nucleotides are TGTGCCAGCAGCCCCTGGACAGGGAACTATGGCTACACCTTC. Its protein is CASSPWTGNYGYTF.

The gene calls are TRBV5-1 and TRBJ2-6; no reliable D call. The CDR3 is 16 residues long. V shed 0 bases and J shed 6 bases, with 13 bases lying between them. Germline assignment: CDR1 SGHRS and CDR2 YFSETQ. The CDR3 DNA is TGCGCCAGCAGCTTGGGCACCCTCCATACGGCCAACGTCCTGACTTTC. Encoded protein: CASSLGTLHTANVLTF.

This chain uses TRBV2 with TRBJ2-1; 7 nucleotides agree with TRBD1. The length of the CDR3 is 15 residues. Germline lookup yields CDR1 SNHLY and CDR2 FYNNEI. V dropped 7 bases and J dropped 6; count of bases not matched to a gene: 12. The CDR3 loop is CASTVFRQGPNEQFF. DNA for the CDR3: TGTGCCAGCACCGTTTTTAGACAGGGACCCAATGAGCAGTTCTTC.

This chain joins TRBV7-9 and TRBJ1-5, with D perhaps matching TRBD1 (5 bases). Germline V gene lookup returns CDR1 SEHNR and CDR2 FQNEAQ (reference sequence). Trimming took off 2 bases at V and 3 bases at J, with 8 bases between the two ends. The CDR3 totals 14 residues. The CDR3 sequence: CASSLSGYNQPQHF. CDR3 nucleotide sequence: TGTGCCAGCAGCTTATCAGGGTACAATCAGCCCCAGCATTTT. Full variable domain (missing parts from reference TRBV7-9 and TRBJ1-5): DTGVSQNPRHKITKRGQNVTFRCDPISEHNRLYWYRQTLGQGPEFLTYFQNEAQLEKSRLLSDRFSAERPKGSFSTLEIQRTEQGDSAMYLCASSLSGYNQPQHFGDGTRLSIL.

This clonotype was seen a single time. The chain links TRBV19 to TRBJ1-1; D unresolved. Germline V lookup: CDR1 LNHDA, CDR2 SQIVND (reference sequence). This CDR3 is 9 amino acids long. V shed 7 bases and J shed 14 bases, with 11 bases lying between them. CDR3 sequence: CASNPTGFF. DNA of the CDR3: TGTGCCAGTAACCCAACCGGGTTCTTT.

The genes are TRBV9 and TRBJ1-1; D gene uncertain. This CDR3 has 14 amino acids. The V gene lost 5 bases and the J gene lost 0 bases, with 11 bases spanning the gap. The V gene's germline CDR1 is SGDLS and CDR2 YYNGEE. The CDR3 protein is CASSFEVMNTEAFF. The CDR3 bases are TGTGCCAGCAGTTTCGAGGTCATGAACACTGAAGCTTTCTTT.

To note about this clonotype: A read error may account for a junction end that differs from germline. Here the CDR3 reads CASSPGTEITDTQYF. The CDR3 nucleotides read TGTGCTAGCAGCCCCGGGACAGAGATCACAGATACGCAGTATTTT. The rearrangement uses TRBV7-2 and TRBJ2-3; TRBD1 matches 7 bases. The CDR3 is 15 amino acids. Germline lookup yields CDR1 SGHTA and CDR2 FQGNSA.

This chain connects TRBV5-4 to TRBJ1-6; D ambiguous. V gave up 2 bases and J gave up 5 bases, with 11 bases separating them. Per the germline V gene, CDR1 is SGHNT and CDR2 is YYREEE (reference sequence). This CDR3 contains 15 residues. DNA for the CDR3: TGTGCCAGCAGCTTTTCCCGGGGAAATAATTCACCCCTCCACTTT. Translating gives CASSFSRGNNSPLHF.

The chain carries TRBV20-1 and TRBJ2-7; 8 nucleotides match TRBD2. The CDR3 loop spans 14 amino acids. The V and J ends lost 5 bases and 1 base, in that order; junction bases with no gene match: 7. From germline, CDR1 is DFQATT and CDR2 SNEGSKA (reference sequence). The CDR3 bases are TGCAGTGCTCTACGGGGGGGCGTTTCCTACGAGCAGTACTTC. Residues: CSALRGGVSYEQYF.

The rearrangement links TRBV29-1 to TRBJ2-5; D is unresolved. Germline lookup yields CDR1 SQVTM and CDR2 ANQGSEA. V was cut by 1 base and J by 5 bases, with 14 bases left in between. The CDR3 spans 14 residues. The DNA for the CDR3 is TGCAGCGTTGAAGGGCCCGGCGTGGTTGAGACCCAGTACTTC. Encoded protein: CSVEGPGVVETQYF.

The chain has TRBV30 and TRBJ2-7, with 9 bases that match TRBD2. The germline V gene has CDR1 GTSNPN and CDR2 SVGIG (reference sequence). This CDR3 is built from 15 residues. V shed 5 bases, J shed 1 base, and the junction held 9 bases outside the gene matches. CDR3 nucleotides: TGTGCCTGGGATAATAGCGGGGGCATATCCTACGAGCAGTACTTC. This codes for CAWDNSGGISYEQYF.

The CDR3 DNA reads as TGCGCCAGCAGCCAAGATTGGGCGGGGACTGAAGCTTTCTTT. It codes for CASSQDWAGTEAFF. This chain links TRBV4-3 with TRBJ1-1, with D unclear. The CDR3 sequence is 14 residues long. Trimming pared 0 bases from V and 5 bases from J, leaving 10 bases between. CDR1 and CDR2 from the germline V gene are LGHNA and YSLEER.

The chain employs TRBV4-1 and TRBJ1-3, with D possibly matching TRBD1 (5 bases). This CDR3 is 15 amino acids long. Between the trimmed V and J ends, which lost 4 bases and 0 bases, there was a span of 10 bases. The V gene's germline CDR1 is MGHRA and CDR2 YSYEKL. The CDR3 region is CASSPGTYSGNTIYF. In DNA, the CDR3 is TGCGCCAGCAGCCCCGGGACTTACTCTGGAAACACCATATATTTT.

The chain combines TRBV12-3 or TRBV12-4 with TRBJ1-4; a weak D match, TRBD1 (5 bases). This CDR3 is 14 amino acids long. Deletions cut 3 bases from V and 0 bases from J, with 5 bases between. The CDR3 DNA reads as TGTGCCAGCAGTTTGACAGCAACTAATGAAAAACTGTTTTTT. It specifies CASSLTATNEKLFF.

In its sample, this clonotype was seen a few times. V is TRBV9 and J is TRBJ1-6, with D unresolved. The CDR3 extends over 14 amino acids. Trimming pared 0 bases from V and 8 bases from J, leaving 9 bases between. Germline loops: CDR1 SGDLS, CDR2 YYNGEE. CDR3 nucleotide sequence: TGTGCCAGCAGCGTAGCCCCCCGAGATTCACCCCTCCACTTT. It encodes CASSVAPRDSPLHF.

The genes are TRBV28 and TRBJ2-5; D ambiguous. The CDR3 is 12 residues long. Per the germline V gene, CDR1 is MDHEN and CDR2 is SYDVKM. Deletions cut 8 bases from V and 5 bases from J, with 12 bases between. The CDR3 DNA sequence: TGTGCCAGCGGAACACCCCAGGAGACCCAGTACTTC. Translation gives CASGTPQETQYF.

This chain links TRBV7-3 with TRBJ2-2; a possible D gene is TRBD1 (5 bases). Germline assignment: CDR1 SGHTA and CDR2 FQGTGA. The CDR3 is 15 amino acids. V was pared by 7 bases and J by 0 bases, with 12 bases between. Here the CDR3 reads CASTDRPSNTGELFF. The CDR3 DNA follows: TGTGCCAGCACCGACAGACCTTCGAACACCGGGGAGCTGTTTTTT.

This CDR3 reads CASSLAVARETQYF. The CDR3 DNA reads TGTGCCAGCAGCTTGGCCGTGGCCCGGGAGACCCAGTACTTC. The chain joins TRBV5-4 to TRBJ2-5; D is ambiguous. Germline lookup yields CDR1 SGHNT and CDR2 YYREEE (reference sequence). This CDR3 is built from 14 residues. V lost 0 bases to trimming and J lost 5 bases, with 11 bases between them.

V is TRBV6-5 and J is TRBJ1-5; 8 positions agree with TRBD1. After removal of 6 bases from V and 6 bases from J, the junction contained 7 bases not matched to a gene. The CDR3 spans 14 residues. CDR1 and CDR2 from the germline V gene are MNHEY and SVGAGI. CDR3 nucleotide sequence: TGTGCCAGCAGCAGAACAGGGGGGCCTCAGCCCCAGCATTTT. Translation gives CASSRTGGPQPQHF.